The T cell receptor (beta chain) under discussion was sequenced for a study of identical twins. The length of the CDR3 is 12 residues. V was shortened by 6 bases and J by 9 bases, with 14 bases between the two germline ends. This clonotype was observed a few times. Using its own MiXCR run on the 5' RACE reads, TCRdb lists one record per CDR3 protein. The sample records around 340,000 distinct CDR3 sequences, about 12% being singletons. The same sample was also studied in work on yellow fever vaccine responses in identical twins.

The origin of this receptor is a woman between 18 and 30 years old in good health. V and J are TRBV12-3 or TRBV12-4 and TRBJ1-1; D not certain. The sample taken for sequencing was CD8+ T cells sorted from blood. In nucleotides, the CDR3 is TGTGCCAGCAGCCCCATTAGCGATCAAGCTTTCTTT. It specifies CASSPISDQAFF.